The sequence of this T cell receptor (beta chain) was determined in a study of blood T cell repertoires in COVID-19. About the study: PBMCs, B-cell-depleted T cells, or T cells provided the cDNA or gDNA that made up the material.

Clones were read by immunoSEQ multiplex PCR, and TCRdb kept only the in-frame ones, dropping some. The sample includes roughly 73,000 clones, around 78% of them seen just once. CDR1 is WNHNN, CDR2 SYGVQD, per germline (reference sequence). Trimming removed 4 bases from V and 0 bases from J; junction bases left unmatched: 8. This CDR3 has 17 residues. Sequencing was carried out using peripheral blood. V and J are TRBV10-1 and TRBJ2-1, with TRBD2 identical over 8 bases. The TCR originated in a human donor in a cohort sampled during active COVID-19. CDR3 loop: CASSVETSVISYNEQFF. CDR3 DNA sequence: TGCGCCAGCAGTGTCGAGACTAGCGTCATCTCCTACAATGAGCAGTTCTTC.